A single sample gave rise to the 22 T cell receptor beta chains below, sequenced in a study of post-analysis software for immune sequencing data. Study findings and constraints: Among several TRBV segments more frequent in patients than controls were TRBV5-6, TRBV5-1 and TRBV20-1.

Antigens of these TCRs are unknown. Prepared TCR beta cDNA libraries contained unique molecular identifiers. TCRdb re-called the PCR reads with MiXCR, one entry per CDR3 protein. The sample shows 650,000 to 850,000 distinct CDR3 sequences, approximately 53% of them seen only once. The source material was blood. The receptors stem from a girl aged 5 to 17 with multiple sclerosis.

The V call is TRBV6-5, the J call TRBJ2-7; tentative D call: TRBD2 (6 bases). The CDR3 loop spans 14 amino acids. Trimming cost V 6 bases and J 6 bases, with 18 bases left between them. Germline V CDR1 and CDR2: MNHEY, SVGAGI. CDR3 sequence reads: CASRSGVLRGEQYF. In DNA, the CDR3 is TGTGCCAGCAGGTCCGGGGTCCTGCGGGGCGAGCAGTACTTC.

This sequence joins TRBV7-9 and TRBJ1-1; no firm D call. The CDR3 has 17 amino acids. Germline V CDR1 and CDR2: SEHNR, FQNEAQ (reference sequence). V was shortened by 1 base and J by 1 base, with 16 bases between the two germline ends. In DNA form, the CDR3 reads TGTGCCAGCAGCTTAGGAATGACCCCGGGCTGGAACACTGAAGCTTTCTTT. Translated, it gives CASSLGMTPGWNTEAFF.

This clonotype was seen only a few times. This chain joins TRBV10-3 and TRBJ1-4; TRBD1 agrees at 7 bases. Germline lookup yields CDR1 ENHRY and CDR2 SYGVKD. The V segment lost 3 bases and the J segment 8 bases; nucleotides outside the gene matches: 6. This CDR3 is built from 14 residues. CDR3 nucleotide sequence: TGTGCCATCAGTGAAGCACAGGGGCGAGAAAAACTGTTTTTT. Its protein is CAISEAQGREKLFF.

The J gene is TRBJ2-7, the V gene TRBV20-1; 12 bases match TRBD2. This CDR3 is built from 13 residues. Trimming removed 5 bases from V and 7 bases from J; junction bases left unmatched: 6. Per germline, CDR1 DFQATT and CDR2 SNEGSKA (reference sequence). The CDR3: CSARTSGTAEQYF. The CDR3 DNA reads as TGCAGTGCTCGGACTAGCGGGACGGCGGAGCAGTACTTC.

This chain connects TRBV10-3 to TRBJ2-4, with D tentatively TRBD2 (5 bases). With the DNA end fitting TRBJ2-7 better, the J assignment may be wrong. The germline V gene has CDR1 ENHRY and CDR2 SYGVKD. The CDR3 loop spans 14 amino acids. CDR3 nucleotides: TGTGCCATCAGAAGGACTCACACAGCTGGCGAGCAGTACTTC. Its translation is CAIRRTHTAGEQYF.

V and J are TRBV7-9 and TRBJ2-5; 10 positions match TRBD1. The tail of the sequence fits TRBJ2-7 better, so the J call may be wrong. In germline, CDR1 is SEHNR, CDR2 FQNEAQ (reference sequence). The CDR3 is made up of 15 amino acids. The CDR3 here is CASSTGQGVDYEQYF. CDR3 nucleotide sequence: TGTGCCAGCAGCACTGGACAGGGGGTGGACTACGAGCAGTACTTC.

The table lists this clonotype with a few counts. The rearrangement uses TRBV20-1 and TRBJ2-1; D not certain. The V end lost 5 bases, the J end lost 6 bases, and 11 bases lay between the germline ends. This CDR3 comprises 12 residues. CDR1 and CDR2 from the germline V gene are DFQATT and SNEGSKA (reference sequence). The CDR3, as DNA: TGCAGTGCTCAGCAATCCCCCAATGAGCAGTTCTTC. Amino acid sequence: CSAQQSPNEQFF.

V and J are TRBV7-3 and TRBJ2-1; TRBD2 matches 10 bases. The CDR3 runs to 16 residues. V shed 5 bases, J shed 9 bases, and the junction held 13 bases outside the gene matches. Germline V lookup: CDR1 SGHTA, CDR2 FQGTGA. The CDR3 reads CASSLGPLAGAGEQFF. The CDR3 region has the DNA TGTGCCAGCAGCCTAGGGCCCCTAGCGGGAGCAGGTGAGCAGTTCTTC.

This clonotype was recorded a few times. The chain uses TRBV5-1 and TRBJ2-5; D is unresolved. This CDR3 has 15 residues. With 6 bases removed from V and 3 bases from J, the gap between germline ends came to 18 bases. CDR1 is SGHRS, CDR2 YFSETQ, per germline. CDR3: CASTTLPAVEETQYF. CDR3 coding DNA: TGCGCCAGCACTACACTCCCGGCTGTGGAAGAGACCCAGTACTTC.

This chain connects TRBV27 to TRBJ1-2; 7 bases map to TRBD1. V was clipped by 4 bases and J by 6 bases; unmatched bases: 14. This CDR3 has 16 residues. The germline V gene has CDR1 MNHEY and CDR2 SMNVEV (reference sequence). Here the CDR3 reads CASSSLPPTGFNGYTF. The CDR3 DNA sequence: TGTGCCAGCAGTTCCCTCCCACCGACAGGGTTTAATGGCTACACCTTC.

The chain recombines TRBV2 with TRBJ2-5; 8 nucleotides line up with TRBD2. TRBJ2-7 matches the DNA end more closely, so the J call is doubtful. CDR3 length equals 14 residues. Germline V lookup: CDR1 SNHLY, CDR2 FYNNEI. The CDR3 region has the DNA TGTGCCAGCAGTGCGTTAGCGGGAATAAACGAGCAGTACTTC. Protein: CASSALAGINEQYF.

This chain links TRBV27 with TRBJ1-2; TRBD1 is a possible D gene (5 bases). Trimming stripped 5 bases from V and 4 bases from J, with 23 bases between. Germline V gives CDR1 MNHEY, CDR2 SMNVEV (reference sequence). The CDR3 loop spans 17 amino acids. In nucleotides, the CDR3 is TGTGCCAGCAGTCCAGGCAAGGGGCAGGGTGTGAGCTATGGCTACACCTTC. Its protein is CASSPGKGQGVSYGYTF.

The V call is TRBV7-8, the J call TRBJ2-3, with D perhaps matching TRBD1 or TRBD2 (6 bases each). Per germline, CDR1 SGHVS and CDR2 FQNEAQ. The CDR3 covers 16 residues. The V end was cut by 4 bases, the J end by 7 bases, with 21 bases between. CDR3 nucleotides: TGTGCCAGCAGCTGGAGGGACACTCTCGAAGGATATACGCAGTATTTT. Amino acid sequence: CASSWRDTLEGYTQYF.

This clonotype was found a few times. The gene calls are TRBV5-1 and TRBJ2-3; D remains unclear. This CDR3 has 15 amino acids. V was clipped by 0 bases and J by 6 bases, with 14 bases between them. The germline CDR1 and CDR2 sequences are SGHRS and YFSETQ. The CDR3 is CASSLAISVGDTQYF. The CDR3 DNA sequence: TGCGCCAGCAGCTTGGCAATTAGTGTGGGGGATACGCAGTATTTT.

This clonotype was counted many times. The chain carries TRBV27 and TRBJ2-3, with D perhaps TRBD2 (5 bases). The germline gives CDR1 MNHEY, CDR2 SMNVEV (reference sequence). This CDR3 has 17 amino acids. V lost 2 bases and J 1 base, leaving 16 bases between the germline ends. The CDR3 nucleotides are TGTGCCAGCAGTTTAGGAGGACCTGGGAGAGGCACAGATACGCAGTATTTT. Translating gives CASSLGGPGRGTDTQYF.

The genes are TRBV4-1 and TRBJ2-7; D uncertain. The germline V and J ends were trimmed by 2 bases and 6 bases, with 17 bases remaining between them. The CDR3 covers 15 residues. Germline V lookup: CDR1 MGHRA, CDR2 YSYEKL. This CDR3 reads CASSQMDRRRLEQYF. As DNA, the CDR3 is TGCGCCAGCAGCCAAATGGACCGTAGGCGGCTCGAGCAGTACTTC.

The rearrangement uses TRBV3-1 and TRBJ2-1, with 9 bases lining up with TRBD2. Germline V CDR1 and CDR2: LGHDT, YNNKEL (reference sequence). V was pared by 4 bases and J by 2 bases, with 6 bases of the junction left unmatched. This CDR3 contains 16 residues. The DNA for the CDR3 is TGTGCCAGCAGCCGGATTAGCGGGAGAACCTACAATGAGCAGTTCTTC. This encodes CASSRISGRTYNEQFF.

The chain recombines TRBV5-1 with TRBJ2-3; 9 bases are shared with TRBD2. This CDR3 has 17 amino acids. Looked up from germline, CDR1 is SGHRS and CDR2 is YFSETQ. The V gene end was trimmed by 1 base and the J gene end by 4 bases; junction bases not matched to a gene: 10. The CDR3 DNA sequence: TGCGCCAGCAGCTTGAGTTTAGCGGGGGAGAACCCAGATACGCAGTATTTT. Translated, it gives CASSLSLAGENPDTQYF.

The chain couples TRBV5-5 to TRBJ1-1, with a tentative D call TRBD1 (5 bases). Trimming took 3 bases from V and 8 from J, leaving 17 bases between them. Per germline, CDR1 SGHKS and CDR2 YYEKEE (reference sequence). The CDR3 totals 14 residues. The CDR3 region is CASSWEPGLPEAFF. CDR3 DNA: TGTGCCAGCAGCTGGGAACCGGGACTTCCCGAAGCTTTCTTT.

This clonotype appeared a few times. The chain uses TRBV20-1 and TRBJ2-5; 7 nucleotides match TRBD2. CDR1 and CDR2 (germline): DFQATT, SNEGSKA (reference sequence). With 1 base clipped from V and 3 bases from J, the junction kept 8 bases outside the gene matches. The CDR3 runs 15 residues. The CDR3: CSARAGGGPKETQYF. The CDR3 DNA follows: TGCAGTGCTAGAGCAGGCGGGGGACCGAAAGAGACCCAGTACTTC.

The V and J genes are TRBV29-1 and TRBJ2-1, with a weak D call TRBD1 (5 bases). The CDR3 totals 13 residues. Per germline, CDR1 SQVTM and CDR2 ANQGSEA. Deletions cut 4 bases from V and 1 base from J, with 8 bases between. CDR3: CSVAKGSYNEQFF. The CDR3 DNA reads TGCAGCGTTGCGAAGGGGTCCTACAATGAGCAGTTCTTC.

V and J are TRBV2 and TRBJ2-3, with TRBD2 matching over 11 bases. V was pared by 7 bases and J by 4 bases, with 7 bases of the junction left unmatched. Germline V gives CDR1 SNHLY, CDR2 FYNNEI. This CDR3 comprises 15 residues. The CDR3 sequence: CASKKLAGVADTQYF. In DNA form, the CDR3 reads TGTGCCAGCAAGAAACTAGCGGGAGTGGCAGATACGCAGTATTTT.